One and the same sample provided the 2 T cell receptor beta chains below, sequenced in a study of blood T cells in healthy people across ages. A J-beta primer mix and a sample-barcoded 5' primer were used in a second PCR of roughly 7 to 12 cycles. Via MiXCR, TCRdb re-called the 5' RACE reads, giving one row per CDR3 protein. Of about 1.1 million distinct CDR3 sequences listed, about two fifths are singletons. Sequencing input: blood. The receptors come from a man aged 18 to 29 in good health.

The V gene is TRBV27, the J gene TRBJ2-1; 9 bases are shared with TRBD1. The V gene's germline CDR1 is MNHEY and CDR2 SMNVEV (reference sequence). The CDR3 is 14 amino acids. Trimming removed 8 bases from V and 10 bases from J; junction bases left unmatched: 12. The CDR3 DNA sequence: TGTGCCAGCCATAGGGGACAGGGAAACTACGAGCAGTTCTTC. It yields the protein CASHRGQGNYEQFF.

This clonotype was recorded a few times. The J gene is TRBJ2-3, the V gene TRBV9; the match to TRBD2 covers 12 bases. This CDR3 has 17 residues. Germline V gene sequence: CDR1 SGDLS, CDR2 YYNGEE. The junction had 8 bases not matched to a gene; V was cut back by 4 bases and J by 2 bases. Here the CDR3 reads CASSSGLAGSYTDTQYF. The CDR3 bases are TGTGCCAGCAGCTCTGGACTAGCGGGGAGTTACACAGATACGCAGTATTTT.